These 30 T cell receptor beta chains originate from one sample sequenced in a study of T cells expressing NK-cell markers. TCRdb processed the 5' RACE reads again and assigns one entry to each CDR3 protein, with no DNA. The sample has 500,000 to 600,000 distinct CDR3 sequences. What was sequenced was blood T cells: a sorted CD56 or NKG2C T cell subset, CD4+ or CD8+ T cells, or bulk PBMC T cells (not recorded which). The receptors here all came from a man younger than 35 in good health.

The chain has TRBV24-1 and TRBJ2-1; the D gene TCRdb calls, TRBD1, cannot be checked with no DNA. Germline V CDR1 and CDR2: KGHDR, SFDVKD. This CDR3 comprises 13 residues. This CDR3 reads CATSQDRGNEQFF.

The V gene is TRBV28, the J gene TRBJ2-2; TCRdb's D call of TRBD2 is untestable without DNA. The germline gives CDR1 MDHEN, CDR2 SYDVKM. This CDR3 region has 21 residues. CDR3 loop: CASSLDDRRTSGRKGTGELFF. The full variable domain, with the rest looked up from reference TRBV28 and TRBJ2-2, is DVKVTQSSRYLVKRTGEKVFLECVQDMDHENMFWYRQDPGLGLRLIYFSYDVKMKEKGDIPEGYSVSREKKERFSLILESASTNQTSMYLCASSLDDRRTSGRKGTGELFFGEGSRLTVL.

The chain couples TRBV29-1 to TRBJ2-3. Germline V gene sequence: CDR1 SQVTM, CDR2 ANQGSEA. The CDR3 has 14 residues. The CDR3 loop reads CSVGGLLVTDTQYF.

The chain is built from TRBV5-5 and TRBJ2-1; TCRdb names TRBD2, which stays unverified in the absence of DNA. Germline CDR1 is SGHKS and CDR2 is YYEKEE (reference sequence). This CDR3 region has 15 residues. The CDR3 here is CASRPTSGSRNEQFF.

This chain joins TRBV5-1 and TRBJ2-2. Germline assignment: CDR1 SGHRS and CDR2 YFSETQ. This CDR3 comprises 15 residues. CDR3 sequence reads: CASSSNDLLTTELFF.

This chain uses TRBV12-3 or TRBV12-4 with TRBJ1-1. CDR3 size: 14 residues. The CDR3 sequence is CASSPSVLNTEAFF.

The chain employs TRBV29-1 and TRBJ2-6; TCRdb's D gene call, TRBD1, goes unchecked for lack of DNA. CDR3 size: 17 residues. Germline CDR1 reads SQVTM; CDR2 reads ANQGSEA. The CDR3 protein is CSAFTRRASSGANVLTF.

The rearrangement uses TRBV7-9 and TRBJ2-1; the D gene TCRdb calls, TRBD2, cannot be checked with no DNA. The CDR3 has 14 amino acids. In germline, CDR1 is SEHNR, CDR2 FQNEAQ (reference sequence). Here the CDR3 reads CASSLARITSEQFF.

CDR3 loop: CAISDTRSTQHF. The chain combines TRBV10-3 with TRBJ1-5. CDR1 ENHRY and CDR2 SYGVKD come from the germline V gene. This CDR3 has 12 amino acids.

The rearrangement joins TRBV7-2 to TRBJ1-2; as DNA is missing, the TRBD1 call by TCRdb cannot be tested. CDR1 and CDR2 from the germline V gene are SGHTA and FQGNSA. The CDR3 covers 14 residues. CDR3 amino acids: CASSPQWTTGGYTF.

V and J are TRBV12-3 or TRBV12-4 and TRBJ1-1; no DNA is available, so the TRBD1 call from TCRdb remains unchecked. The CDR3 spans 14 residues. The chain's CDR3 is CASRPDRLNTEAFF.

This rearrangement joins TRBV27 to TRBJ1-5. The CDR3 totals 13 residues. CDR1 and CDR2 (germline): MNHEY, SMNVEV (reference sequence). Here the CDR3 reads CASSSYVGQPQHF.

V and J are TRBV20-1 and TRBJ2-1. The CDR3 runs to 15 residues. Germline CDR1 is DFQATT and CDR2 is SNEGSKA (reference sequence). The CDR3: CSAYQIVSSYNEQFF.

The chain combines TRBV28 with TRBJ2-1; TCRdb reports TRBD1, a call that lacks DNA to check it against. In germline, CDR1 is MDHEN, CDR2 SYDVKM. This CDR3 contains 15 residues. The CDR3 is CASSYALDRFNEQFF.

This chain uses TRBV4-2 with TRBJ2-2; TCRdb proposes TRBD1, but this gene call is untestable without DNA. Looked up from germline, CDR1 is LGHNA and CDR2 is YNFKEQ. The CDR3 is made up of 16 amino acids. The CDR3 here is CASSQLQGDYTGELFF.

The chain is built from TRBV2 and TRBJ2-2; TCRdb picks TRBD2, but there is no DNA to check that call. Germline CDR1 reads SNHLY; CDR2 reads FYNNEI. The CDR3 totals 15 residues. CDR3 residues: CASKTSGANTGELFF.

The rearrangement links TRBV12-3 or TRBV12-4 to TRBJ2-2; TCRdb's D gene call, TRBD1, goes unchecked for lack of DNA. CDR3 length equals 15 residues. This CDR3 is CASILDRARTGELFF.

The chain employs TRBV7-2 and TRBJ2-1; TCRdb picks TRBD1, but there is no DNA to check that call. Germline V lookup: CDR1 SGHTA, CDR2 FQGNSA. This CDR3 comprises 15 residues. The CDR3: CASSPGSDSYNEQFF. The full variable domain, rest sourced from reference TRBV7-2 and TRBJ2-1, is GAGVSQSPSNKVTEKGKDVELRCDPISGHTALYWYRQSLGQGLEFLIYFQGNSAPDKSGLPSDRFSAERTGGSVSTLTIQRTQQEDSAVYLCASSPGSDSYNEQFFGPGTRLTVL.

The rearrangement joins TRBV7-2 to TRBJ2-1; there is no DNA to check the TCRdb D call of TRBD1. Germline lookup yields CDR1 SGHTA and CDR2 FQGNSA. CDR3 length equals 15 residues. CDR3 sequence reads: CASSSRVPIYNEQFF. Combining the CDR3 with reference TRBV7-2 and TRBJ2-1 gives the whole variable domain GAGVSQSPSNKVTEKGKDVELRCDPISGHTALYWYRQSLGQGLEFLIYFQGNSAPDKSGLPSDRFSAERTGGSVSTLTIQRTQQEDSAVYLCASSSRVPIYNEQFFGPGTRLTVL.

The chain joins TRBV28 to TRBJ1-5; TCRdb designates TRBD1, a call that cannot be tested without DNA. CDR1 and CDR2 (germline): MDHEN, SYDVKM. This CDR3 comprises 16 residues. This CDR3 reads CASSLVGGTRSQPQHF.

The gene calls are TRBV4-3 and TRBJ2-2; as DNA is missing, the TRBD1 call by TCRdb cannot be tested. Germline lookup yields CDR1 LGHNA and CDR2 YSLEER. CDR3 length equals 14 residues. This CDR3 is CASSQERGNGELFF.

CDR3 in amino acids: CASSLRSALADYQTDTQYF. The chain combines TRBV12-3 or TRBV12-4 with TRBJ2-3; TCRdb outputs TRBD2, but without DNA this stays unchecked. This CDR3 spans 19 amino acids.

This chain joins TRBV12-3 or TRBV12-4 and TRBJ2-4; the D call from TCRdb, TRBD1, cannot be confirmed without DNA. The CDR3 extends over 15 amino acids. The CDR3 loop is CASRPRGLWRNIQYF.

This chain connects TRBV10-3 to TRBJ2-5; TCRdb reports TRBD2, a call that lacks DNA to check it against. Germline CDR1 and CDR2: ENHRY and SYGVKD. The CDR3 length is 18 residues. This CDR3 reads CAISAGTSGRTNQETQYF.

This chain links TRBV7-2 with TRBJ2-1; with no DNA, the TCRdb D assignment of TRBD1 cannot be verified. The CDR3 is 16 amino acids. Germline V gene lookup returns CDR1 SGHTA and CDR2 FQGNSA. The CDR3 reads CASSLEVPARFNEQFF.

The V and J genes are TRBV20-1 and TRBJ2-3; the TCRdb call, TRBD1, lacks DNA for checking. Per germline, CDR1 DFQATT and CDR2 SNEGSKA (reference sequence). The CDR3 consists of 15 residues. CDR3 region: CSAPAVTADTDTQYF.

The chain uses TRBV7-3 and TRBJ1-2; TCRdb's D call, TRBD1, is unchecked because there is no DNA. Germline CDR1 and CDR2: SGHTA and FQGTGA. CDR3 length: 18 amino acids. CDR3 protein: CASSVVGTGSSISYGYTF.

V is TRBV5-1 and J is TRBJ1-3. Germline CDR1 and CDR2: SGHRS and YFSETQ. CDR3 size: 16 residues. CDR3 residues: CASREASASSGNTIYF.

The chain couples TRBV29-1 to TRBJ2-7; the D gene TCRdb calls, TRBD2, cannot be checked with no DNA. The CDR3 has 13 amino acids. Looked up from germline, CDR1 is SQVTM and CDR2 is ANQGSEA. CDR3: CSVELPGFHEQYF.

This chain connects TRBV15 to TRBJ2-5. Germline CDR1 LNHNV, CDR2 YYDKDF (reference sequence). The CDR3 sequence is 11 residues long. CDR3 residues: CATSGTVTRYF.